A single T cell receptor (beta chain) is shown here with its context. The target antigen is unknown. Sample time point: recipient sample about 28 days before transplant, after cytoreduction. Libraries were prepared by immunoSEQ multiplex PCR; TCRdb keeps only in-frame clonotypes and omits some of them. The sample contains approximately 41,000 clones, 85% of which appear only once. These data are taken from a study of T cell clonotyping in hematopoietic cell transplantation. Study-wide results and limits: CD4 and CD8 repertoire contributions could not be separated without sorting.

CDR1 is SNHLY, CDR2 FYNNEI, per germline. Trimming removed 7 bases from V and 2 bases from J; junction bases left unmatched: 7. CDR3 size: 15 residues. The sequence derives from a man aged 55-75 years with acute myeloid leukemia. Some clones in this sample may be carry-over from other donors' samples. The sample here was peripheral blood mononuclear cells, taken before stem cell transplant. This rearrangement joins TRBV2 to TRBJ2-2; 7 positions match TRBD1. CDR3 in DNA: TGTGCCAGCACTAGGACAGGATCTAACACCGGGGAGCTGTTTTTT. Its translation: CASTRTGSNTGELFF.